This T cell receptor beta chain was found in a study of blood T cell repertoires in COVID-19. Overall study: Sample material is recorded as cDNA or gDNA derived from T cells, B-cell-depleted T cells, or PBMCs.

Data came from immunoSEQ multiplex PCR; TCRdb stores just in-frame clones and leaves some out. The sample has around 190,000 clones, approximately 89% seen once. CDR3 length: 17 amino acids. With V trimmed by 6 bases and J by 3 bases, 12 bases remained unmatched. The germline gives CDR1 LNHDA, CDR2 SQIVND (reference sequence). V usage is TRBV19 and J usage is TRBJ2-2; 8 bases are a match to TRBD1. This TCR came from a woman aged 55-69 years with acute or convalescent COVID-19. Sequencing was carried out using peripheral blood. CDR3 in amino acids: CASRYAGGPVDTGELFF. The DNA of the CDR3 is TGTGCCAGTAGATATGCAGGGGGCCCGGTTGACACCGGGGAGCTGTTTTTT.